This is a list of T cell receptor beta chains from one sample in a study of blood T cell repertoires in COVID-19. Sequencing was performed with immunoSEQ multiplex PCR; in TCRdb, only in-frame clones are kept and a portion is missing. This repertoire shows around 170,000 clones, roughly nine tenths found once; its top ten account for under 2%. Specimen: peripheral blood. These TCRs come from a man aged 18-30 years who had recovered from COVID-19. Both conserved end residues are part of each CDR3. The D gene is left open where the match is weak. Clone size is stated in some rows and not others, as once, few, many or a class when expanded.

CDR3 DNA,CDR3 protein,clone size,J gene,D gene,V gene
TGTGCCAGCAGCTTAGGGGGGGATTACAATGAGCAGTTCTTC,CASSLGGDYNEQFF,NA,TRBJ2-1,NA,TRBV11-3
TGTGCCAGCAGGCGGGACGGTCCCTACGAGCAGTACTTC,CASRRDGPYEQYF,NA,TRBJ2-7,NA,TRBV5-4
TGCAGCGTTGAACTTCCGGGAATGAACGAGCAGTACTTC,CSVELPGMNEQYF,NA,TRBJ2-7,NA,TRBV29-1
TGTGCCAGCAGTTATGCGGATACCTACCAAGAGACCCAGTACTTC,CASSYADTYQETQYF,NA,TRBJ2-5,NA,TRBV6-5
TGTGCCAGCAGTTTATGGGACACCAACACAGATACGCAGTATTTT,CASSLWDTNTDTQYF,NA,TRBJ2-3,NA,TRBV28
TGTGCCAGCAGTCCGCAGGGGGCTGAGTATGGCTACACCTTC,CASSPQGAEYGYTF,NA,TRBJ1-2,TRBD1,TRBV27
TGTGCCAGCAGCTCCTTTGGGCGGGAGATCATTAATGAGCAGTTCTTC,CASSSFGREIINEQFF,NA,TRBJ2-1,TRBD2,TRBV7-9
TGTGCCAGCAGCTTTTATGATGAAAAACTGTTTTTT,CASSFYDEKLFF,NA,TRBJ1-4,NA,TRBV11-2
TGTGCCAGCAGCGTACCCCGAGACGGAGGTGTTACCGGGGAGCTGTTTTTT,CASSVPRDGGVTGELFF,NA,TRBJ2-2,NA,TRBV9
TGCGCCAGCAGCCAAAAAGGGGGAGTAGAGACCCAGTACTTC,CASSQKGGVETQYF,few,TRBJ2-5,NA,TRBV5-1
TGTGCCAGCAGCTTGAGCCGGACAGGGCTTAGGCACAATGAGCAGTTCTTC,CASSLSRTGLRHNEQFF,NA,TRBJ2-1,TRBD1,TRBV5-6
TGTGCCAGCAGCAAAGGTCCAGGGGACGAGCAGTACTTC,CASSKGPGDEQYF,NA,TRBJ2-7,NA,TRBV21-1
TGTGCCAGTAGTATCCAGCGGGGGAGGTTAGGCAATGAGCAGTTCTTC,CASSIQRGRLGNEQFF,NA,TRBJ2-1,TRBD2,TRBV19
TGTGCCAGCAGAATCGGACGGAATAGGGGAGGCTACACCTTC,CASRIGRNRGGYTF,NA,TRBJ1-2,NA,TRBV3-1/TRBV3-2
TGTGCCACCAGTGATGAGGCGGATACGCAGTATTTT,CATSDEADTQYF,NA,TRBJ2-3,NA,TRBV24-1
TGCGCCAGCAGCCTTCGATTGGGAGGGATTCACTATGGCTACACCTTC,CASSLRLGGIHYGYTF,NA,TRBJ1-2,NA,TRBV4-1
TGTGCCAGCAGCTCCCTCGGTCCCGTATACGAGCAGTACTTC,CASSSLGPVYEQYF,once,TRBJ2-7,NA,TRBV5-6
TGCGCCAGCAGGAAAAACGCGCGGGAGGGTGAGACCCAGTACTTC,CASRKNAREGETQYF,NA,TRBJ2-5,TRBD2,TRBV5-1
TGTGCCAGCAGCCCCCTTCGGGGGGGGGCTAGCTATGGCTACACCTTC,CASSPLRGGASYGYTF,NA,TRBJ1-2,NA,TRBV7-9
TGTGCCAGCAGCGTAGCTATAACAGGGGGCACAGATACGCAGTATTTT,CASSVAITGGTDTQYF,NA,TRBJ2-3,TRBD1,TRBV9
TGTGCCAGCAGCGTAGGGACTAGCACCCACAATGAGCAGTTCTTC,CASSVGTSTHNEQFF,NA,TRBJ2-1,TRBD2,TRBV9
TGTGCCAGCAGTATCGAACAGGGTTTCGACACTGAAGCTTTCTTT,CASSIEQGFDTEAFF,few,TRBJ1-1,NA,TRBV2
TGTGCCAGCAGCTTAGAACTGTTCAATGAGCAGTTCTTC,CASSLELFNEQFF,once,TRBJ2-1,NA,TRBV7-2
TGTGCCAGCAGGAGGGGAGGGACCGGGGAGCTGTTTTTT,CASRRGGTGELFF,NA,TRBJ2-2,TRBD2,TRBV12-3/TRBV12-4
TGTGCCAGCAGCCGGGGACAGGGGGCCGAAAAACTGTTTTTT,CASSRGQGAEKLFF,NA,TRBJ1-4,TRBD1,TRBV9
TGTGCCAGTAGTATTGAGACAGGGTCCTACGAGCAGTACTTC,CASSIETGSYEQYF,NA,TRBJ2-7,TRBD1,TRBV19
TGTGCCAGTAGTATTGGAACGGGGGGACTACCCATCTACAATGAGCAGTTCTTC,CASSIGTGGLPIYNEQFF,NA,TRBJ2-1,TRBD2,TRBV19
TGTGCCAGCAGCTTAGTACAGGGGACTAGGACATTCAATGAGCAGTTCTTC,CASSLVQGTRTFNEQFF,NA,TRBJ2-1,NA,TRBV11-2
TGTGCCAGCAGCTCCACGGGACAGGGAATCATCTATGGCTACACCTTC,CASSSTGQGIIYGYTF,NA,TRBJ1-2,TRBD1,TRBV7-9
TGTGCCAGCAGCTTGGGACACGTAGAACAGCCCCAGCATTTT,CASSLGHVEQPQHF,once,TRBJ1-5,NA,TRBV5-6
TGCAGCGTTGAAAACATCCTAGCCAAAAACATTCAGTACTTC,CSVENILAKNIQYF,NA,TRBJ2-4,NA,TRBV29-1
TGTGCCAGCAGCGTGGGGACTAGCGGGCCGGATACGCAGTATTTT,CASSVGTSGPDTQYF,NA,TRBJ2-3,TRBD2,TRBV11-1
TGTGCCAGCAGCTCTAAAGGGGGAGGGAGCAATCAGCCCCAGCATTTT,CASSSKGGGSNQPQHF,NA,TRBJ1-5,NA,TRBV7-2
TGTGCCAGTACATACAGGGGCAACTATGGCTACACCTTC,CASTYRGNYGYTF,NA,TRBJ1-2,TRBD1,TRBV19
TGTGCCAGCAGCTTAGCTGGGACTAGCGGGAGTCGGGAGACCCAGTACTTC,CASSLAGTSGSRETQYF,NA,TRBJ2-5,TRBD2,TRBV7-9
TGTGCCAGCAGTGAGAACCCCGGGACAGGGTACAATGAGCAGTTCTTC,CASSENPGTGYNEQFF,NA,TRBJ2-1,TRBD1,TRBV6-1
TGTGCCAGCAGTTTGCGGGACAGGGTGGGCGAGCAGTACTTC,CASSLRDRVGEQYF,NA,TRBJ2-7,TRBD1,TRBV6-2/TRBV6-3
TGTGCCAGCAGCGTAGCTGGAGGCTTCGCGGAGACCCAGTACTTC,CASSVAGGFAETQYF,NA,TRBJ2-5,NA,TRBV9
TGTGCCAGCAGTTACGGAAGACAGGGAGACTACGAGCAGTACTTC,CASSYGRQGDYEQYF,NA,TRBJ2-7,TRBD1,TRBV6-2/TRBV6-3
TGCGCCAGCAGCCTGGCGGGCGGGAGGGCCCCCTACAATGAGCAGTTCTTC,CASSLAGGRAPYNEQFF,NA,TRBJ2-1,TRBD2,TRBV5-1
TGTGCCAGCAGTTACTCTGGGGGGGGCACCGGGGAGCTGTTTTTT,CASSYSGGGTGELFF,NA,TRBJ2-2,TRBD2,TRBV6-6
TGTGCTAGCAGCTTAAGGTCTACAGATGGGGCCAACGTCCTGACTTTC,CASSLRSTDGANVLTF,NA,TRBJ2-6,NA,TRBV7-7
TGTGCCACCAGGAATTCACAGGATCCACAAGAGACCCAGTACTTC,CATRNSQDPQETQYF,NA,TRBJ2-5,NA,TRBV27
TGTGCCAGCAGCGTAGGGCAGGGGGTAAATTCACCCCTCCACTTT,CASSVGQGVNSPLHF,few,TRBJ1-6,TRBD1,TRBV9
TGCGCCAGCAGCTCGATGCAGGGGGCGCGAGAGACCCAGTACTTC,CASSSMQGARETQYF,NA,TRBJ2-5,TRBD1,TRBV5-1
TGCGCCAGCAGCTGGGGACTGACGGCCTTGGGCACAGATACGCAGTATTTT,CASSWGLTALGTDTQYF,NA,TRBJ2-3,NA,TRBV5-1
TGCAGTGTCAGACAGTACAATGAGCAGTTCTTC,CSVRQYNEQFF,NA,TRBJ2-1,NA,TRBV20-1
TGTGCCAGCAGTCTGGAGAGACAGGGTGGCACTGAAGCTTTCTTT,CASSLERQGGTEAFF,NA,TRBJ1-1,TRBD1,TRBV6-5
TGCGCCAGCAGCCTGGGGGCTACCTACTCCTACAATGAGCAGTTCTTC,CASSLGATYSYNEQFF,NA,TRBJ2-1,NA,TRBV4-1